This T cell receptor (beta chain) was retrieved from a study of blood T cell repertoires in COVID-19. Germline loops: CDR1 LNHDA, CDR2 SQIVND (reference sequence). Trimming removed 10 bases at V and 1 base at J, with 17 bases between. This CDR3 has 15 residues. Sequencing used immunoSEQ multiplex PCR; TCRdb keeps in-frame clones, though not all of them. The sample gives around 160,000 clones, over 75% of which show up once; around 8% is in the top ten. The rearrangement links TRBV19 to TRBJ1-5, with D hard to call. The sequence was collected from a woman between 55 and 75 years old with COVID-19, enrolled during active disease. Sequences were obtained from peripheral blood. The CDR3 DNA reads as TGTGCCACCCAAGCCCGGGGTTTCAGCAATCAGCCCCAGCATTTT. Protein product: CATQARGFSNQPQHF. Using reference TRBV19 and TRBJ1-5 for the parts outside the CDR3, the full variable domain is DGGITQSPKYLFRKEGQNVTLSCEQNLNHDAMYWYRQDPGQGLRLIYYSQIVNDFQKGDIAEGYSVSREKKESFPLTVTSAQKNPTAFYLCATQARGFSNQPQHFGDGTRLSIL.